This paragraph reports one TCR beta chain. This specimen belongs to a study of neurological immune-mediated disorders. Germline-derived CDR1 and CDR2 are DFQATT and SNEGSKA (reference sequence). This CDR3 has 18 residues. V shed 4 bases and J shed 6 bases, with 25 bases lying between them. Time point given: technical triplicate 2. Sorted libraries drew on 900,000 to 1,000,000 CD4+ or CD8+ T cells. TCRdb re-called the 5' RACE reads with MiXCR, one entry per CDR3 protein. Of more than 30,000 distinct CDR3 sequences in the sample, 10% to 15% were seen once. The source of this sequence is a female donor with HTLV-1-associated myelopathy (HAM/TSP). Source material: CD4+ T cells from blood. V and J are TRBV20-1 and TRBJ1-6, with D tentatively TRBD1 (6 bases). CDR3 in DNA: TGCAGTGCTACCGAGGACAGTGGTTGGATTCATGGTAATTCACCCCTCCACTTT. Protein product: CSATEDSGWIHGNSPLHF.